Described below is a single T cell receptor (beta chain) sequence and its context. Authors' data handling: Estimation of nucleated cell counts relied on the amplification of reference gene primers. Only in-frame clones appear in the TCRdb table, and some are missing; sequencing was by immunoSEQ multiplex PCR. V, J and clone size were drawn from that table, and D and trimming were deduced from the DNA. Of about 520,000 clones detected, 70% to 90% appear once; the ten largest clones hold approximately 3.4%. The entry originates in a study of blood T cell repertoires in COVID-19. At the level of the study: Spain, Italy and the United States supplied samples that represented acute and convalescent COVID-19. T cells, B-cell-depleted T cells, or PBMCs supplied cDNA or gDNA.

This receptor was identified in a human donor in a cohort sampled during active COVID-19. Sequenced: peripheral blood.

The CDR3 protein is CASSQDSGASGSLNEQFF. CDR3 sequence (DNA): TGTGCCAGCAGCCAAGACTCCGGCGCTAGCGGGAGTCTAAACGAGCAGTTCTTC. This chain links TRBV4-2 with TRBJ2-1, with 10 bases that match TRBD2. J was trimmed by 10 bases and V by 0 bases; bases with no gene match: 15. The germline V gene has CDR1 LGHNA and CDR2 YNFKEQ. This CDR3 comprises 18 residues.